These T cell receptor beta chains were read from a single sample in a study of cytomegalovirus exposure and HLA in healthy donors. The protocol was immunoSEQ multiplex PCR, while the TCRdb copy is restricted to in-frame clones and leaves out a portion. The data hold 100,000 or so clones, with 75% observed a single time. Sequencing input: PBMCs. The receptors derive from a man in his forties or fifties in good health and CMV-seronegative. Both conserved end residues are part of each CDR3. Each record gives: clone size, V gene, D gene, J gene, CDR3 DNA, CDR3 protein. The D gene is left open where the match is weak. Size values are once, few and many counts, or a class for expanded clones, and some rows have none.

NA	TRBV10-2	TRBD2	TRBJ2-7	TGCGCCAGCAACGGACTAGCGGGGGACTCCTACGAGCAGTACTTC	CASNGLAGDSYEQYF
NA	TRBV7-3	NA	TRBJ2-2	TGTGCCAGCAGTGGGGGCAGCACCGGGGAGCTGTTTTTT	CASSGGSTGELFF
NA	TRBV6-6	TRBD1	TRBJ1-2	TGTGCCAGTTGCCGGGACAGGGATGGCTACACCTTC	CASCRDRDGYTF
NA	TRBV9	TRBD2	TRBJ2-1	TGTGCCAGCAGCGTAGACAGCGGGATGTACAATGAGCAGTTCTTC	CASSVDSGMYNEQFF
few	TRBV2	NA	TRBJ2-1	TGTGCCAGCAGTGCCATCCAGGGGAATGAGCAGTTCTTC	CASSAIQGNEQFF
few	TRBV7-8	TRBD2	TRBJ2-3	TGTGCCAGCAGCTTAGGGCTAGCGGTGCAGGATACGCAGTATTTT	CASSLGLAVQDTQYF
NA	TRBV11-3	NA	TRBJ2-5	TGTGCCAGCAGCCCCCCCGGGGGTGGGGAGACCCAGTACTTC	CASSPPGGGETQYF
NA	TRBV2	NA	TRBJ1-5	TGTGCCAGCAGTCAGGGTGGTGTGGATCAGCCCCAGCATTTT	CASSQGGVDQPQHF
NA	TRBV4-1	NA	TRBJ2-2	TGCGCCAGCAGCCAAGACGTTCGGGGAGTGGGAACACTCGGGGAGCTGTTTTTT	CASSQDVRGVGTLGELFF
NA	TRBV28	TRBD1	TRBJ2-7	TGTGCCAGCAGTCGATTGTCCGGGACAGGGGGCTACGAGCAGTACTTC	CASSRLSGTGGYEQYF
NA	TRBV28	TRBD1	TRBJ1-6	TGTGCCAGCAGTCCTACAGGGGCGACCTATAATTCACCCCTCCACTTT	CASSPTGATYNSPLHF
NA	TRBV28	TRBD1	TRBJ1-5	TGTGCCAGCAGTAAGGGACAGGTCAATCAGCCCCAGCATTTT	CASSKGQVNQPQHF
NA	TRBV28	NA	TRBJ1-2	TGTGCCAGCAGTTTACAGGCCCAGTACAGAGATGGCTACACCTTC	CASSLQAQYRDGYTF
NA	TRBV7-9	TRBD2	TRBJ2-7	TGTGCCAGCAGCCTAGCGGGACTATCCTACGAGCAGTACTTC	CASSLAGLSYEQYF
NA	TRBV6-1	TRBD1	TRBJ1-2	TGTGCCAGCAGTGCTCAGGGGGCGTGGGTCTATGGCTACACCTTC	CASSAQGAWVYGYTF
NA	TRBV27	TRBD1	TRBJ2-2	TGTGCCAGCAGTTTTCGGACAGGGGTGAACACCGGGGAGCTGTTTTTT	CASSFRTGVNTGELFF
NA	TRBV30	TRBD2	TRBJ2-7	TGTGCCTGGAGTCTAGCGGACTACGAGCAGTACTTC	CAWSLADYEQYF
NA	TRBV4-1	NA	TRBJ1-4	TGCGCCAGCAGCCAAGTGGAGTTTACAACTAATGAAAAACTGTTTTTT	CASSQVEFTTNEKLFF
NA	TRBV9	NA	TRBJ1-1	TGTGCCAGCAGCGTAGTGGGCAGCATGAACACTGAAGCTTTCTTT	CASSVVGSMNTEAFF
NA	TRBV19	NA	TRBJ1-4	TGTGCCAGTAGTATGTACGACACACCTTATGAAAAACTGTTTTTT	CASSMYDTPYEKLFF
NA	TRBV30	TRBD1	TRBJ1-5	TGTGCCTGGAGTTCTGGGACAGGGCGGAACAAGCCCCAGCATTTT	CAWSSGTGRNKPQHF
few	TRBV7-3	TRBD1	TRBJ2-7	TGTGCCAGCAGCCCCGGGACAGGGGCTCGCGAGCAGTACTTC	CASSPGTGAREQYF
NA	TRBV7-6	NA	TRBJ2-7	TGTGCCAGCAGCTTAGGGAGCGGATCCTACGAGCAGTACTTC	CASSLGSGSYEQYF
NA	TRBV28	TRBD2	TRBJ2-3	TGTGCCAGCAGTTATCTAGCGGGGGCCCCCACAGATACGCAGTATTTT	CASSYLAGAPTDTQYF
NA	TRBV5-1	TRBD1	TRBJ1-3	TGCGCCAGCAGCTCGGGGACAGGGGCCTCTGGAAACACCATATATTTT	CASSSGTGASGNTIYF
NA	TRBV28	TRBD1	TRBJ2-3	TGTGCCAGCAGTGGGGTAGGGGGCCCAGATACGCAGTATTTT	CASSGVGGPDTQYF